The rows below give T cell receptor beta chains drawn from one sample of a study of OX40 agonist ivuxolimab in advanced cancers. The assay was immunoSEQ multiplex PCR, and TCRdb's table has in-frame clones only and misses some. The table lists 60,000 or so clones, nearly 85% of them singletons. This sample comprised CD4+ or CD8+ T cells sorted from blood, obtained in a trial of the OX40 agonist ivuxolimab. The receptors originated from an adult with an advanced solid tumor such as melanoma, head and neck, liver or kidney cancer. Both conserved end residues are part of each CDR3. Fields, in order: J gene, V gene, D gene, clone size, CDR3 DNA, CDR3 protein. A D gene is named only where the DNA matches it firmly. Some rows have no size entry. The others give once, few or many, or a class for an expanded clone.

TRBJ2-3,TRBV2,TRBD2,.,TGTGCCAGCATACGTGACGGCGGGGGTGGAACAGATACGCAGTATTTT,CASIRDGGGGTDTQYF
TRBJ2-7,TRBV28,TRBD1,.,TGTGCCAGCAGTCCGTTGACAGGGGGGACCTACGAGCAGTACTTC,CASSPLTGGTYEQYF
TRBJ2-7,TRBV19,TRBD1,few,TGTGCCAGTAGTTCGGGGACAGTCTACGAGCAGTACTTC,CASSSGTVYEQYF
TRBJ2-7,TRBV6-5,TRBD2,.,TGTGCCAGCAGTTTAGCGGGAATCGACTACGAGCAGTACTTC,CASSLAGIDYEQYF
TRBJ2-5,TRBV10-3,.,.,TGTGCCATCAGTGAGAGGGATCCGAAGACCCAGTACTTC,CAISERDPKTQYF
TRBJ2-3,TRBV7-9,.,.,TGTGCCAGCGGGGGGGGCTCGGGCACAGATACGCAGTATTTT,CASGGGSGTDTQYF
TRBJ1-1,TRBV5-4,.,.,TGTGCCAGCAGCTTGGAGTGGAAGGGCACTGAAGCTTTCTTT,CASSLEWKGTEAFF
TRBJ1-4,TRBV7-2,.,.,TGTGCCAGCAGCTTTTTGGGGGCCGATTATGAAAAACTGTTTTTT,CASSFLGADYEKLFF
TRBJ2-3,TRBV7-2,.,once,TGTGCCAGCCAAAGGGGGGGGGCTACAGATACGCAGTATTTT,CASQRGGATDTQYF
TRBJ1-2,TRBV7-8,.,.,TGTGCCAGCAGCTTAGGGGGAGGGGCTAATGGCTACACCTTC,CASSLGGGANGYTF
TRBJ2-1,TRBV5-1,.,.,TGCGCCAGCAGCCACCCCAGCGGAGGAGCCTACAATGAGCAGTTCTTC,CASSHPSGGAYNEQFF
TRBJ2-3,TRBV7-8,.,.,TGTGCCAGCAGCCGGCAGGAAAGCACAGATACGCAGTATTTT,CASSRQESTDTQYF
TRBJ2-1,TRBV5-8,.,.,TGTGCCAGCAGCACCCCATCTATCTTCGGTGAGCAGTTCTTC,CASSTPSIFGEQFF
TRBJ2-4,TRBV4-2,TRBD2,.,TGTGCCAGCAGCACGGATTGGGGTTTGGAGGCTAGCGGGAGACAAGACATTCAGTACTTC,CASSTDWGLEASGRQDIQYF
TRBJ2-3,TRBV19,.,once,TGTGCCACCGGGGGGCCGACTAGAGATACGCAGTATTTT,CATGGPTRDTQYF
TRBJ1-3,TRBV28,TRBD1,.,TGTGCCAGCAGTTTAAACAGGGGGCTCTCTGGAAACACCATATATTTT,CASSLNRGLSGNTIYF
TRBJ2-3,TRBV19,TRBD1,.,TGTGCCAGTAGCGGGACAGGGCGCACAGATACGCAGTATTTT,CASSGTGRTDTQYF
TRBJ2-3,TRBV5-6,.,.,TGTGCCAGCAGCTCCGGGACATCCTCTAGCACAGATACGCAGTATTTT,CASSSGTSSSTDTQYF
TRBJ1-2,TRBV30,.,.,TGTGCCTGGAGTCCGGGGTCAAGCTACACCTTC,CAWSPGSSYTF
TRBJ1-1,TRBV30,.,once,TGTGCCTGGAGTGGGGCAGGAATAACAGCTTTCTTT,CAWSGAGITAFF
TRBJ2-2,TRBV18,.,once,TGTGCCAGCTCACCACCGAACGCGAACACCGGGGAGCTGTTTTTT,CASSPPNANTGELFF
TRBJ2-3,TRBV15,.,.,TGTGCCACCAGCACCCCAGGGGGGGCTGTGTATTTT,CATSTPGGAVYF
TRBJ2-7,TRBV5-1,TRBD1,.,TGCGCCAGCAGCTTGCTGACAGGGGCCGTTTCCTACGAGCAGTACTTC,CASSLLTGAVSYEQYF
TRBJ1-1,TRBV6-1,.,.,TGTGCCAGCAGTGAGAGGGGGACGGACACTGAAGCTTTCTTT,CASSERGTDTEAFF
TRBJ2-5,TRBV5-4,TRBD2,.,TGTGCCAGCAGCTTTAAAATAGCGGGAGGGGGTCAAGAGACCCAGTACTTC,CASSFKIAGGGQETQYF
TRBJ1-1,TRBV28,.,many,TGTGCCAGCAGTTTGGGACTAGCTGAAGCTTTCTTT,CASSLGLAEAFF
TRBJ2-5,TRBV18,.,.,TGTGCCAGCTCCGAGGGGATTGGCGAGACCCAGTACTTC,CASSEGIGETQYF
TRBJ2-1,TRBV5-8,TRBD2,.,TGTGCCAGCAGCTTGTACGGGGGGGATGGAGAGCAGTTCTTC,CASSLYGGDGEQFF
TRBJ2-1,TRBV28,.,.,TGTGCCAGCAGTTTACCCGGGCAATACAATGAGCAGTTCTTC,CASSLPGQYNEQFF
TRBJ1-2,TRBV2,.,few,TGTGCCAGCAGCGGAATGGATCCGAGTGGCTACACCTTC,CASSGMDPSGYTF
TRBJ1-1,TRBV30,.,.,TGTGCCTGGAGTCGGGAGTCAGGTGTAAACACTGAAGCTTTCTTT,CAWSRESGVNTEAFF
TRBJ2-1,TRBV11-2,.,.,TGTGCCAGCAGCTCAGAGGGGGAGTTCGGCTACAATGAGCAGTTCTTC,CASSSEGEFGYNEQFF
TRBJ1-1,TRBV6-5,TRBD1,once,TGTGCCAGCAACCGGGGACAGGGATCGAACACTGAAGCTTTCTTT,CASNRGQGSNTEAFF
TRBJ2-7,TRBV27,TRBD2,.,TGTGCCAACATCAGGACTAGCGGAGAGGTCCCTCTCTGGAACGAGCAGTACTTC,CANIRTSGEVPLWNEQYF
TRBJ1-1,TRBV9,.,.,TGTGCCAGCAGCCCCCGTGGGGGGGCAGGGGACACTGAAGCTTTCTTT,CASSPRGGAGDTEAFF
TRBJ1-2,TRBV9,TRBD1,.,TGTGCCAGCAGCGCCACGGGGACAGGGTCCGGCTACACCTTC,CASSATGTGSGYTF
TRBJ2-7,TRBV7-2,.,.,TGTGCCAGCAGCTTAGCAAGGGGGGCTACCTACGAGCAGTACTTC,CASSLARGATYEQYF
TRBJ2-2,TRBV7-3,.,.,TGTGCCAGCAGCTTGGGACCCCAGGGAGGGGAGCTGTTTTTT,CASSLGPQGGELFF
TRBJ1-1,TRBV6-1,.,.,TGTGCCAGCGGGTCTAGGGGTAACACTGAAGCTTTCTTT,CASGSRGNTEAFF
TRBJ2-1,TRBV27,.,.,TGTGCCAGCAGTTTATCCGAGGGGGCCTACAATGAGCAGTTCTTC,CASSLSEGAYNEQFF
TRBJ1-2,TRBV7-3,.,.,TGTGCCAGCAGTGTAGACGGCAACTATGGCTACACCTTC,CASSVDGNYGYTF
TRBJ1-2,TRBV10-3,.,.,TGTGCCATCAGTACAGGGTCTAACTATGGCTACACCTTC,CAISTGSNYGYTF
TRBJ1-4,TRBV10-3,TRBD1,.,TGTGCCATCAGGGGAACAGGGGGCGGAACTAATGAAAAACTGTTTTTT,CAIRGTGGGTNEKLFF
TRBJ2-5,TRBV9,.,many,TGTGCCAGCAGCGTAGCTGGAGGGATTCAAGAGACCCAGTACTTC,CASSVAGGIQETQYF
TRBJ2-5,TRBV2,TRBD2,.,TGTGCCATAAGCGGGGGAATCCAAGAGACCCAGTACTTC,CAISGGIQETQYF
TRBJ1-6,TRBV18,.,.,TGTGCCAGCTCACCGGACAGTAATTCACCCCTCCACTTT,CASSPDSNSPLHF
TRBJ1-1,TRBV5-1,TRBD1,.,TGCGCCAGCAGCTTCCAGGGGGCGGGTGAAGCTTTCTTT,CASSFQGAGEAFF
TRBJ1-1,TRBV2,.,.,TGTGCCAGCAGTGCCGGCGGCGGGTGGAACACTGAAGCTTTCTTT,CASSAGGGWNTEAFF
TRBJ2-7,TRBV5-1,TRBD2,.,TGCGCCAGCAGCTTGGACAGTCTAGCGGGATTAACCTACGAGCAGTACTTC,CASSLDSLAGLTYEQYF
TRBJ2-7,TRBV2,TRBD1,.,TGTGCCAGCAGGGGACAGGGCGACGAGCAGTACTTC,CASRGQGDEQYF
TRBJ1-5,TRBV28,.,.,TGTGCCAGTAATGCCCCCAAGCTCCAGCCCCAGCATTTT,CASNAPKLQPQHF
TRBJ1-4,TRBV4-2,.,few,TGTGCCAGCAGCCAGCCCGACAGGAGGGGAGAAAAACTGTTTTTT,CASSQPDRRGEKLFF
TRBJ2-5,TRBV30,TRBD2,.,TGTGCCGGGGGGGGGCTGGCACGGGAGGGCGCGGAGACCCAGTACTTC,CAGGGLAREGAETQYF
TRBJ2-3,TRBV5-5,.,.,TGTGCCAGCAGCTTAACAGGAACTAACTCAGATACGCAGTATTTT,CASSLTGTNSDTQYF
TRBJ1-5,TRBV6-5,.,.,TGTGCCAGCAGTTCCGAGGGGGGGAGCAATCAGCCCCAGCATTTT,CASSSEGGSNQPQHF
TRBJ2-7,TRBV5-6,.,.,TGTGCCAGCAGCTTGGCAGGCAGGGCTTCCTACGAGCAGTACTTC,CASSLAGRASYEQYF
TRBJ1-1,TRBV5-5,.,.,TGTGCCAGCAGCTTTTTGACCGCGAACACTGAAGCTTTCTTT,CASSFLTANTEAFF